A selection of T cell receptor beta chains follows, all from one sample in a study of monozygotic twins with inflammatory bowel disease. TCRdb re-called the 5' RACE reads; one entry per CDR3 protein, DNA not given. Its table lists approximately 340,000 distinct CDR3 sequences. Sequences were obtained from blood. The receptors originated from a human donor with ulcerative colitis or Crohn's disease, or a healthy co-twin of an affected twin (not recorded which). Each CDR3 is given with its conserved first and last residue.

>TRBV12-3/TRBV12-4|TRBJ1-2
CASSPPPGGYTF
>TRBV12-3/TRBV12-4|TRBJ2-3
CASRRTGVTDTQYF
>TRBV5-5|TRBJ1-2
CASSWTREYGYTF
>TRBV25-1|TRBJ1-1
CASSDTTGVGEAFF
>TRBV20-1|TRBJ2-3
CSALRLVTSTDTQYF
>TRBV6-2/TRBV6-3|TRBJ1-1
CASSNAPEAFF
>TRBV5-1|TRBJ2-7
CASSLVDLAYEQYF
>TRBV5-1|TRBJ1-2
CASSPPGQTNYGYTF
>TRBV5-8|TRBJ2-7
CASSREPTSYEQYF
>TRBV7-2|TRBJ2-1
CASSSSGLNNEQFF
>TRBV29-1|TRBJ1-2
CSVEGRYYGYTF
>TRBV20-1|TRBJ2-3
CSARENSGADTQYF
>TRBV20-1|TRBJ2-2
CSARHRDDPSYNTGELFF
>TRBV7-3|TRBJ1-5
CASSFQGPNSGQPQHF
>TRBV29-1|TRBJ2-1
CSADWTYNEQFF
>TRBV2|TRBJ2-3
CASRLAESTDTQYF
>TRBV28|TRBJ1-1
CASSLTYTEAFF
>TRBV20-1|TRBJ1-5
CSAGGYSNQPQHF
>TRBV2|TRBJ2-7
CASRGTSGVGHEQYF
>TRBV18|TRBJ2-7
CASSPGGSPEQYF
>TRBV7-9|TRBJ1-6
CASSFNHSPLHF